A selection of T cell receptor beta chains follows, all from one sample in a study of OX40 agonist ivuxolimab in advanced cancers. Produced via immunoSEQ multiplex PCR; TCRdb's table is partial and in-frame only. This sample yields approximately 70,000 clones, of which about 88% are seen a single time; 0.27% belongs to the top ten. The material was CD4+ or CD8+ T cells sorted from blood, obtained in a trial of the OX40 agonist ivuxolimab. The receptors originated from an adult with an advanced solid tumor such as melanoma, head and neck, liver or kidney cancer. The conserved cysteine and the conserved F or W are not part of the CDR3 here. Each record gives: V gene, CDR3 protein.

>TRBV7-2
ASSLQGTNTGELF
>TRBV6-1
ASRGTGSSYEQY
>TRBV5-6
ASSLQGGNEQY
>TRBV7-9
ASSPPGGGSEKLF
>TRBV9
ASSLSGQPIYGYT
>TRBV7-2
ASSIMAGELF
>TRBV4-2
ASSQPPGQGTYEQY
>TRBV7-6
ASSSQGQETQY
>TRBV5-4
ASSYGTREKLF
>TRBV4-2
ASSLDLYGYT
>TRBV5-1
ASSFLGGQSYNEQF
>TRBV18
ASSPVHTSWNTEAF
>TRBV5-5
ASSLVPTGVDTQY
>TRBV11-2
ASSGTSGSDEQY
>TRBV5-6
ASSIRTGGWRETQY
>TRBV5-1
ASSLDGSNQPQH
>TRBV7-9
ASSTSLFAGYT
>TRBV18
ASSPRPGPQGAFEAF
>TRBV7-2
AVQGGLVSEAF
>TRBV28
ASSRQAPYEQY
>TRBV10-1
ASSESGADTQY
>TRBV19
ASSMVPGTANQPQH
>TRBV6-5
ASKSRNNQPQH
>TRBV5-1
ASSGRINYGYT
>TRBV12-2
ASRLAMAGGDEQF
>TRBV11-2
ASSSNEKLF
>TRBV7-7
ASSLGRLVLGETQY
>TRBV27
ASSLSSGRTYEQY
>TRBV7-3
ASSLGSQETQY
>TRBV28
ATSGPSIDTQY
>TRBV2
ASSVGEGAYEQY
>TRBV11-3
ASSAPGTANYGYT
>TRBV2
ASSAPNYEQY
>TRBV28
AIRRTNSPLH
>TRBV2
AIRQGKETQY
>TRBV6-8
ASSCPLRQPIHNEQF
>TRBV7-6
ASSLAPTSGEQF
>TRBV28
ASSLQETQY
>TRBV21-1
ASSNGECGVGYSNQPQH
>TRBV5-1
ASSRDSGANVLT
>TRBV6-1
ASSQTGGAVYEQY
>TRBV27
ASSVSGGWGTEAF
>TRBV11-3
ASSSRTRNTGELF
>TRBV19
ASMYGTPFTDTQY
>TRBV5-1
ASRTSGRAGDTQY
>TRBV5-4
ASSPGAGGYNEQF
>TRBV5-6
ASSEGLAETYEQY
>TRBV5-1
ASSLGRGGDTEAF
>TRBV11-2
ASSLGGDYKNEQF
>TRBV7-8
ASSWTGTSQRDTQY